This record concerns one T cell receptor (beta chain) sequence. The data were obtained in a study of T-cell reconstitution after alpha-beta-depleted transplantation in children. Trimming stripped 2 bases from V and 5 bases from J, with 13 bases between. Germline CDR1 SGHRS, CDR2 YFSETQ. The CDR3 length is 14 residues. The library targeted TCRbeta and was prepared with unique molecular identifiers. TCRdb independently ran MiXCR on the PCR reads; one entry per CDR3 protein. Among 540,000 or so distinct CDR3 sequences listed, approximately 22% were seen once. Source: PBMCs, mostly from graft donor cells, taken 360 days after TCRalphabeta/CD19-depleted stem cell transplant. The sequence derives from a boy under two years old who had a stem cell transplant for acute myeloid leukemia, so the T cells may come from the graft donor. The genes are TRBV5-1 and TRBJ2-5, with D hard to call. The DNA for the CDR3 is TGCGCCAGCAGCTTAGAAAGGGCCTACGAGACCCAGTACTTC. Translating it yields CASSLERAYETQYF.